This entry lists 16 T cell receptor beta chains sequenced from one sample in a study of CD8 T cells in Susac syndrome. Reverse transcription of about 0.5 to 1 ug RNA was carried out with random hexamers. TCRdb re-called the immunoSEQ multiplex PCR reads with MiXCR, one entry per CDR3 protein. Counted here are around 150,000 distinct CDR3 sequences, approximately 94% occurring once; the ten biggest clones make up roughly 0.08%. Sequenced material: CD4+ T cells from PBMCs. The receptor set was obtained from a human donor with Susac syndrome.

This chain links TRBV3-1 with TRBJ2-3, with D uncertain. The CDR3 length is 11 residues. Germline CDR1 reads LGHDT; CDR2 reads YNNKEL (reference sequence). The ends were cut back, 8 bases at V and 3 bases at J, with 6 bases in the middle. DNA for the CDR3: TGTGCCAGCGCCCAGACAGATACGCAGTATTTT. It specifies CASAQTDTQYF.

J is TRBJ1-4 and V is TRBV5-1; D is ambiguous. Between the trimmed V and J ends, which lost 4 bases and 1 base, there was a span of 14 bases. The CDR3 length is 16 residues. CDR1 is SGHRS, CDR2 YFSETQ, per germline. The CDR3 loop is CASSPAPLGTNEKLFF. The CDR3, as DNA: TGCGCCAGCAGCCCCGCCCCCCTTGGAACTAATGAAAAACTGTTTTTT.

The chain carries TRBV5-1 and TRBJ1-2; D call uncertain. The CDR3 has 15 residues. Trimming took 3 bases from V and 4 from J, leaving 16 bases between them. Germline V CDR1 and CDR2: SGHRS, YFSETQ. DNA for the CDR3: TGCGCCAGCAGCTCAGGACCGGGGATACGCTATGGCTACACCTTC. Residues: CASSSGPGIRYGYTF.

The CDR3 protein is CASSRQHGYTF. CDR3 nucleotide sequence: TGTGCCAGCAGCCGACAGCATGGCTACACCTTC. This chain uses TRBV3-1 with TRBJ1-2; perhaps TRBD1 as D (5 bases). V lost 4 bases to trimming and J lost 6 bases, with 6 bases between them. Germline V gene lookup returns CDR1 LGHDT and CDR2 YNNKEL (reference sequence). There are 11 residues in the CDR3. Full variable domain (rest looked up from reference TRBV3-1 and TRBJ1-2): DTAVSQTPKYLVTQMGNDKSIKCEQNLGHDTMYWYKQDSKKFLKIMFSYNNKELIINETVPNRFSPKSPDKAHLNLHINSLELGDSAVYFCASSRQHGYTFGSGTRLTVV.

This clonotype was seen only once. The chain is built from TRBV6-5 and TRBJ1-2, with D perhaps matching TRBD1 (6 bases). The CDR3 loop spans 16 amino acids. Looked up from germline, CDR1 is MNHEY and CDR2 is SVGAGI. The germline V and J ends were trimmed by 2 bases and 2 bases, with 15 bases remaining between them. The CDR3 bases are TGTGCCAGCAGTTACGGGCGGGACACATTGAACTATGGCTACACCTTC. It is translated as CASSYGRDTLNYGYTF.

The rearrangement links TRBV7-6 to TRBJ1-1; D uncertain. The CDR3 totals 15 residues. CDR1 is SGHVS and CDR2 is FNYEAQ in the germline V gene. V was clipped by 2 bases and J by 0 bases, with 10 bases between them. CDR3: CASSLRGLVNTEAFF. DNA of the CDR3: TGTGCCAGCAGCTTACGCGGGTTGGTGAACACTGAAGCTTTCTTT.

The V call is TRBV29-1, the J call TRBJ2-7; D possibly corresponds to TRBD2 (5 bases). V lost 6 bases to trimming and J lost 5 bases, with 17 bases between them. Germline assignment: CDR1 SQVTM and CDR2 ANQGSEA. The CDR3 contains 13 residues. CDR3 sequence reads: CSVSGLMTHEQYF. The CDR3 DNA reads TGCAGCGTCTCAGGACTTATGACCCACGAGCAGTACTTC.

The CDR3 DNA sequence: TGTGCCATCAGTTCCCGGGACAGGGAGCCCCAGCATTTT. This translates into CAISSRDREPQHF. V is TRBV10-3 and J is TRBJ1-5; 9 bases are shared with TRBD1. The V segment lost 5 bases and the J segment 8 bases; nucleotides outside the gene matches: 4. The germline CDR1 and CDR2 sequences are ENHRY and SYGVKD. The CDR3 covers 13 residues.

The gene calls are TRBV3-1 and TRBJ1-5; D ambiguous. This CDR3 contains 14 residues. Germline CDR1 reads LGHDT; CDR2 reads YNNKEL (reference sequence). Trimming removed 4 bases at V and 0 bases at J, with 7 bases between. CDR3 sequence reads: CASSLGSSNQPQHF. The CDR3 nucleotides read TGTGCCAGCAGCCTGGGATCTAGCAATCAGCCCCAGCATTTT.

The CDR3, as DNA: TGTGCCAGCAGAGTGGGTCAGAATGATCAGCCCCAGCATTTT. Encoded protein: CASRVGQNDQPQHF. The chain is built from TRBV2 and TRBJ1-5; D unresolved. CDR3 length: 14 residues. The V gene's germline CDR1 is SNHLY and CDR2 FYNNEI. Trimming removed 6 bases at V and 5 bases at J, with 14 bases between.

The rearrangement joins TRBV3-1 to TRBJ1-4, with 8 bases that match TRBD1. This CDR3 comprises 14 residues. Germline V gene sequence: CDR1 LGHDT, CDR2 YNNKEL (reference sequence). V lost 5 bases and J lost 5; bases outside the gene matches: 4. The CDR3 sequence: CASSGTGRNEKLFF. The CDR3 coding sequence is TGTGCCAGCAGCGGGACAGGAAGGAATGAAAAACTGTTTTTT.

The CDR3 is CASSEYGAPGVTTEAFF. CDR3 in DNA: TGTGCCAGCAGTGAATATGGGGCCCCAGGGGTGACAACTGAAGCTTTCTTT. The chain combines TRBV25-1 with TRBJ1-1; TRBD1 is a possible D gene (6 bases). Germline V lookup: CDR1 MGHDK, CDR2 SYGVNS. Trimming shortened V by 0 bases and J by 5 bases, and 19 bases separated the two germline ends. The CDR3 is made up of 17 amino acids. Filled out from reference TRBV25-1 and TRBJ1-1, the complete variable domain reads EADIYQTPRYLVIGTGKKITLECSQTMGHDKMYWYQQDPGMELHLIHYSYGVNSTEKGDLSSESTVSRIRTEHFPLTLESARPSHTSQYLCASSEYGAPGVTTEAFFGQGTRLTVV.

V and J are TRBV20-1 and TRBJ2-1; D not resolved. CDR1 DFQATT and CDR2 SNEGSKA come from the germline V gene (reference sequence). The CDR3 loop spans 13 amino acids. Deletions cut 6 bases from V and 0 bases from J, with 9 bases between. The CDR3 sequence: CSAPPSSYNEQFF. The CDR3 DNA reads as TGCAGTGCCCCCCCAAGCTCCTACAATGAGCAGTTCTTC.

The chain uses TRBV3-1 and TRBJ2-7, with 8 bases that match TRBD2. The trim removed 3 bases at V and 0 bases at J, leaving 1 base unmatched. The CDR3 loop spans 14 amino acids. The germline V gene has CDR1 LGHDT and CDR2 YNNKEL (reference sequence). Here the CDR3 reads CASSHSGSSYEQYF. The CDR3 coding sequence is TGTGCCAGCAGCCACAGCGGGAGCTCCTACGAGCAGTACTTC.

The chain is built from TRBV20-1 and TRBJ2-3; 14 nucleotides line up with TRBD2. With V trimmed by 6 bases and J by 1 base, 6 bases remained unmatched. The germline V gene encodes CDR1 DFQATT and CDR2 SNEGSKA (reference sequence). The CDR3 covers 16 residues. CDR3 bases: TGCAGTGCGGGGACTAGCGGGGGATTCGGCACAGATACGCAGTATTTT. Translating it yields CSAGTSGGFGTDTQYF.

This clonotype was found once. The chain combines TRBV14 with TRBJ2-5, with 10 bases fitting TRBD1. CDR3 size: 16 residues. V shed 1 base, J shed 0 bases, and the junction held 2 bases outside the gene matches. Germline values: CDR1 SGHDN, CDR2 FVKESK. The DNA of the CDR3 is TGTGCCAGCAGCCAAGGTGACAGGGGGCACCAAGAGACCCAGTACTTC. The encoded protein is CASSQGDRGHQETQYF.